This T cell receptor beta chain was identified during a study of T cell repertoires in cytomegalovirus infection. Study-wide context: Both a matching HLA type and CMV infection were indicated by public TCR beta signatures. Points from the study as a whole: Dominating the ex vivo response were TCR beta clonotypes that were CMV-specific and HLA-C-restricted. There were carriers of CMV plus the relevant HLA, and cumulative public TCR beta family frequency identified them.

For this clonotype: Its matching antigen is unknown.

The CDR3 covers 12 residues. The V end was cut by 6 bases, the J end by 3 bases, with 11 bases between. Germline V gene sequence: CDR1 DFQATT, CDR2 SNEGSKA (reference sequence). TCRdb used MiXCR to reprocess the reads, holding one entry per CDR3 protein. Of a few hundred thousand distinct CDR3 sequences listed, roughly 43% were seen once; the top ten hold about 46%. The receptor was derived from a human donor in good health (CMV status not recorded). Some clones in this sample may be carry-over from other donors' samples. V is TRBV20-1 and J is TRBJ1-2, with a possible D match to TRBD1 (5 bases). The sample was cultured PBMCs, taken from culture after CMV antigen stimulation. The CDR3 DNA reads as TGCAGTGCCCGGGACGAGGACTATGGCTACACCTTC. It encodes CSARDEDYGYTF.